This T cell receptor beta chain derives from a study of control samples from healthy donors and cancer patients. J lost 4 bases, V lost 5 bases, and 2 bases had no gene match. The CDR3 consists of 13 residues. Germline V lookup: CDR1 ENHRY, CDR2 SYGVKD. Assay used: immunoSEQ multiplex PCR; TCRdb lists only in-frame clones, some missing. The sample shows about 92,000 clones, roughly four fifths of them seen only once. The chain is built from TRBV10-3 and TRBJ2-1; TRBD1 aligns across 7 bases. The clonotype originates from a woman aged 60 to 75 in good health. Sequencing was done on a sample of blood. CDR3 protein: CAISRQGYNEQFF. The DNA of the CDR3 is TGTGCCATCAGTAGACAGGGATACAATGAGCAGTTCTTC.